Shown below are 8 T cell receptor beta chains from a single sample sequenced in a study of T cell responses to AZD1222 COVID-19 vaccine. The method was immunoSEQ multiplex PCR; TCRdb's version includes in-frame clones alone and lacks a portion of them. The table lists 100,000 to 150,000 clones, over 85% of them singletons. The sequenced sample was peripheral blood, obtained on day 0 of AZD1222 vaccination. The receptor set was obtained from an adult in good health.

This chain uses TRBV24-1 with TRBJ1-1; a possible D gene is TRBD1 (6 bases). Germline CDR1 is KGHDR and CDR2 is SFDVKD. Between the trimmed V and J ends, which lost 7 bases and 6 bases, there was a span of 11 bases. The CDR3 is 12 amino acids. Written as DNA, the CDR3 is TGTGCCACCAGCACAGGGTCCGCTGAAGCTTTCTTT. It translates to CATSTGSAEAFF.

This clone was counted only a few times. V is TRBV5-1 and J is TRBJ1-2, with D unclear. Per the germline V gene, CDR1 is SGHRS and CDR2 is YFSETQ. This CDR3 is 14 amino acids long. Trimming removed 0 bases from V and 4 bases from J, with 10 bases in between. The CDR3 spells CASSLDPSTYGYTF. CDR3 nucleotides: TGCGCCAGCAGCTTGGACCCGAGCACCTATGGCTACACCTTC.

This chain links TRBV7-9 with TRBJ1-1, with TRBD1 matching over 10 bases. The CDR3 runs 15 residues. In germline, CDR1 is SEHNR, CDR2 FQNEAQ (reference sequence). V was clipped by 5 bases and J by 7 bases; unmatched bases: 10. The CDR3 loop is CASSTGQGEFGEAFF. The CDR3 nucleotides read TGTGCCAGCAGCACAGGACAGGGGGAATTTGGTGAAGCTTTCTTT.

The rearrangement joins TRBV6-5 to TRBJ1-2; 12 bases are a match to TRBD1. The germline V gene has CDR1 MNHEY and CDR2 SVGAGI. The CDR3 consists of 15 residues. After removal of 6 bases from V and 6 bases from J, the junction contained 8 bases not matched to a gene. The chain's CDR3 is CASRTGTGGLDGYTF. The CDR3 nucleotides are TGTGCCAGCAGAACCGGGACAGGGGGCTTGGATGGCTACACCTTC.

This clone appeared a few times. CDR3 in amino acids: CASSDYRRGGNPYTF. The DNA of the CDR3 is TGTGCCAGCAGCGACTACCGGCGGGGGGGAAATCCCTACACCTTC. V gene TRBV11-2 combines with J gene TRBJ1-2; D perhaps matches TRBD1 (5 bases). CDR3 length: 15 amino acids. V dropped 5 bases and J dropped 10 bases, with 23 bases sitting between them. The germline V gene has CDR1 SGHAT and CDR2 FQNNGV.

The chain employs TRBV7-3 and TRBJ2-1; the D is unclear. V shed 0 bases and J shed 4 bases, with 4 bases lying between them. The CDR3 length is 13 residues. CDR1 is SGHTA, CDR2 FQGTGA, per germline. The CDR3 protein is CASSLTGYNEQFF. The CDR3 bases are TGTGCCAGCAGCTTAACGGGTTACAATGAGCAGTTCTTC.

This chain uses TRBV28 with TRBJ2-7; D is undetermined. The germline gives CDR1 MDHEN, CDR2 SYDVKM. The CDR3 covers 11 residues. Trimming left V 2 bases short and J 7 bases short, with 6 bases between. The CDR3 bases are TGTGCCAGCAGTTTACAAAGGGAGCAGTACTTC. The encoded protein is CASSLQREQYF.

J is TRBJ2-3 and V is TRBV7-8, with D possibly TRBD1 on 6 matching bases. V lost 6 bases, J lost 0 bases, and 13 bases lay in between. Per germline, CDR1 SGHVS and CDR2 FQNEAQ. This CDR3 contains 15 residues. The CDR3 sequence is CASSSDRRSTDTQYF. The CDR3 DNA follows: TGTGCCAGCAGTTCCGACAGGAGAAGCACAGATACGCAGTATTTT. The complete variable domain, with remaining parts taken from reference TRBV7-8 and TRBJ2-3, reads GAGVSQSPRYKVAKRGQDVALRCDPISGHVSLFWYQQALGQGPEFLTYFQNEAQLDKSGLPSDRFFAERPEGSVSTLKIQRTQQEDSAVYLCASSSDRRSTDTQYFGPGTRLTVL.